The clone carrying this T cell receptor (beta chain) was found a few times. The data derive from a study of blood T cells in healthy people across ages. V shed 7 bases and J shed 3 bases, with 11 bases lying between them. Looked up from germline, CDR1 is MNHNS and CDR2 is SASEGT. The CDR3 extends over 13 amino acids. Healthy individuals of Caucasian origin from Russia, aged roughly 6 to 90, served as donors. Through a sample-barcoded 5' primer and a J-beta primer mix, a second PCR was run for 7 to 11 cycles. Each cDNA molecule was tagged by a template-switch adaptor with 12 random nucleotides. In TCRdb, the 5' RACE reads were re-called with MiXCR into one record per CDR3 protein. The sample holds more than 1 million distinct CDR3 sequences; more than 35% are singletons and the top ten take approximately 20%.

The sequencing sample was made of blood. The clonotype originates from a woman in her sixties or seventies in good health. This chain uses TRBV6-1 with TRBJ2-3; no clear D gene. CDR3 sequence reads: CASIAPGTDTQYF. CDR3 DNA: TGTGCCAGCATAGCACCCGGGACAGATACGCAGTATTTT.